This T cell receptor beta chain was documented in a study of cytomegalovirus exposure and HLA in healthy donors. The primer mix had 60 Vbeta and 13 Jbeta primers. The table came from immunoSEQ multiplex PCR; TCRdb's copy has only in-frame clones and leaves some out. The sample has nearly 300,000 clones, roughly 90% seen once. Trimming stripped 7 bases from V and 2 bases from J, with 11 bases between. This CDR3 is built from 12 residues. The germline CDR1 and CDR2 sequences are SQVTM and ANQGSEA. The V and J genes are TRBV29-1 and TRBJ1-1, with a weak D call TRBD1 (5 bases). The origin of this receptor is a man aged 40-49 years in good health and CMV-seropositive. Specimen: PBMCs. This CDR3 is CSAQESNTEAFF. The CDR3 nucleotides are TGCAGCGCACAGGAATCTAACACTGAAGCTTTCTTT.